These T cell receptor beta chains were read from a single sample in a study of beta chain features in type 1 diabetes. Sequenced by immunoSEQ multiplex PCR; TCRdb stores in-frame clones only, minus some. The top ten clones hold under 5% of a sample with around 250,000 clones, 25% to 30% of them seen once. Material: central memory CD4+ T cells from blood. The origin of the receptors is a man aged 30-40 years in good health. Both conserved end residues are trimmed from each CDR3. Clone size appears in some rows only: once, few, many, or a class for an expanded clone.

size	V	CDR3
NA	TRBV20-1	SASPTHEQF
few	TRBV4-1	ASSHYRGKNIQY
NA	TRBV7-2	ASRAGGIPNEQF
NA	TRBV5-1	ASSLEGHANSPLH
NA	TRBV9	ASSVAVGYEQY
few	TRBV9	ASSVDPGLSGNTIY
NA	TRBV19	ASSIVAGGAMRETQY
NA	TRBV27	ASSLRTPQGHNQPQH
NA	TRBV6-5	ASSYSTSEGSIQY
NA	TRBV7-2	ASSFDGTDTQY
NA	TRBV4-1	ASSQVEGETQY
few	TRBV23-1	ASRGAGDRTDTQY
NA	TRBV7-2	ASSESGTRGNEQF
NA	TRBV5-4	ASTRAGTGFYGYT
few	TRBV7-2	ASSLARLYEQY
NA	TRBV15	ATSRGRASYNEQF
once	TRBV6-5	ASSSGTSDHEQY
NA	TRBV4-3	ASSHPSGIAF
few	TRBV5-6	ASSAGTADWQPQH
once	TRBV6-1	ASSEAVRDYEQY
many	TRBV7-2	ASSPRTSGGSTDTQY
few	TRBV11-3	ASSTGRESYNEQF
few	TRBV30	AWSVVRDYGYT